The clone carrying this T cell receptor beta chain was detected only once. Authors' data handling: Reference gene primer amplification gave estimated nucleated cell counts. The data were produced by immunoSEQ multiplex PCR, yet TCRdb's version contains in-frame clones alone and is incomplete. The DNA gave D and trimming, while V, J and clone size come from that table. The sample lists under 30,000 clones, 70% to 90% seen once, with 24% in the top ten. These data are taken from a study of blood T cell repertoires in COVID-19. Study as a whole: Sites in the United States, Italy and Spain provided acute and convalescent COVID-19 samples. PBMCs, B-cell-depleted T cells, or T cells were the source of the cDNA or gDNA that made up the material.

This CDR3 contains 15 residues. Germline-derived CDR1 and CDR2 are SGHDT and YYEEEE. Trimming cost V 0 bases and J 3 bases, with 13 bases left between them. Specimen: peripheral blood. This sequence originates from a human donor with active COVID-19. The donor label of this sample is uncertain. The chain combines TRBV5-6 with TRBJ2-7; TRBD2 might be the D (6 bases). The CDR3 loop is CASSLAGGAIYEQYF. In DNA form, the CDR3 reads TGTGCCAGCAGCTTGGCCGGCGGGGCGATCTACGAGCAGTACTTC.